The clone carrying this TCR beta chain was counted a few times. Its antigen is still unknown. Library preparation for TCR beta used quantitative 5'-RACE with molecular barcodes. TCRdb re-called the 5' RACE reads through MiXCR, storing one row per CDR3 protein. The sample lists 200,000 to 250,000 distinct CDR3 sequences, approximately 16% seen once, with approximately 40% in the top ten. These data belong to a study of CD8 T cells in ankylosing spondylitis. Study observations and caveats: Reactive arthritis synovial fluid and blood were previously reported to contain some motif variants. Made up of fewer than ten highly homologous variants, a TCR beta motif appeared characteristic of ankylosing spondylitis blood. Reportedly, significant enrichment of disease-linked clones occurred in matched ankylosing spondylitis synovial fluid.

The sequenced sample consisted of blood, either unsorted or a sorted T cell fraction (not recorded which). The TCR sequence derives from a male donor with ankylosing spondylitis.

The CDR3 loop is CASSSGQGVGGYYGYTF. The CDR3 region has the DNA TGCGCCAGCAGCTCCGGACAGGGCGTTGGGGGATACTATGGCTACACCTTC. The chain recombines TRBV5-1 with TRBJ1-2; TRBD1 agrees at 8 bases. This CDR3 region has 17 residues. V was pared by 3 bases and J by 3 bases, with 13 bases of the junction left unmatched. Per the germline V gene, CDR1 is SGHRS and CDR2 is YFSETQ. Looking up the rest from reference TRBV5-1 and TRBJ1-2 gives the full variable domain: KAGVTQTPRYLIKTRGQQVTLSCSPISGHRSVSWYQQTPGQGLQFLFEYFSETQRNKGNFPGRFSGRQFSNSRSEMNVSTLELGDSALYLCASSSGQGVGGYYGYTFGSGTRLTVV.